This T cell receptor (beta chain) was recorded in a study of cytomegalovirus exposure and HLA in healthy donors. Study-level points and caveats: The study designated fewer than 200 TCR beta chains cytomegalovirus-associated.

This clone was counted a single time. What it binds is unknown. 13 Jbeta primers and 60 Vbeta primers were used for the PCR. Generated by immunoSEQ multiplex PCR, the TCRdb table keeps only in-frame clones and is missing some. The sample contains about 91,000 clones, roughly 76% of which appear only once. The V gene lost 1 base and the J gene lost 5 bases, with 12 bases spanning the gap. The CDR3 extends over 14 amino acids. CDR1 SGDLS and CDR2 YYNGEE come from the germline V gene. V is TRBV9 and J is TRBJ2-5; no clear D gene. Material for sequencing was PBMCs. This receptor was obtained from a female donor in good health and CMV-seronegative. The CDR3 region is CASSVTLSPETQYF. The CDR3 DNA reads as TGTGCCAGCAGCGTAACCCTAAGTCCGGAGACCCAGTACTTC. The entire variable domain, with the rest obtained from reference TRBV9 and TRBJ2-5, is as follows: DSGVTQTPKHLITATGQRVTLRCSPRSGDLSVYWYQQSLDQGLQFLIQYYNGEERAKGNILERFSAQQFPDLHSELNLSSLELGDSALYFCASSVTLSPETQYFGPGTRLLVL.